One and the same sample provided the 17 T cell receptor beta chains below, sequenced in a study of T cells in localized non-small cell lung cancer. Data came from immunoSEQ multiplex PCR; TCRdb stores just in-frame clones and leaves some out. The table shows approximately 70,000 clones, with around 81% occurring only once. This specimen was PBMCs, taken before any cancer treatment. The receptors here all came from a man between 40 and 70 years old with stage II lung adenocarcinoma.

A remark on this clone: One end of the junction is discordant with germline, which a read error may explain. The chain employs TRBV10-3 and TRBJ2-7; 10 bases line up with TRBD2. CDR3 size: 17 residues. CDR1 ENHRY and CDR2 SYGVKD come from the germline V gene. In DNA, the CDR3 is TGTGCCATCAGTGAGTCAGGAGCGGGAGGGCCCTCCGACGAGCAGTACTTC. Protein: CAISESGAGGPSDEQYF.

The V gene is TRBV6-5, the J gene TRBJ2-7, with 9 positions matching TRBD2. Germline V gene data show CDR1 as MNHEY and CDR2 as SVGAGI. The CDR3 has 15 amino acids. With V trimmed by 2 bases and J by 5 bases, 7 bases remained unmatched. The chain's CDR3 is CASSYASGNLDEQYF. CDR3 bases: TGTGCCAGCAGTTACGCTAGCGGGAACCTGGACGAGCAGTACTTC.

This clone has a handful of counts. V usage is TRBV4-1 and J usage is TRBJ2-7; the D gene is possibly TRBD2 (6 bases). Germline values: CDR1 MGHRA, CDR2 YSYEKL. Trimming took off 5 bases at V and 4 bases at J, with 21 bases between the two ends. The CDR3 consists of 16 residues. The chain's CDR3 is CASSTEEGQVRYEQYF. DNA for the CDR3: TGCGCCAGCAGCACAGAGGAGGGTCAGGTTCGATACGAGCAGTACTTC.

This chain uses TRBV27 with TRBJ1-5; D gene uncertain. Germline V lookup: CDR1 MNHEY, CDR2 SMNVEV (reference sequence). Trimming left V 0 bases short and J 6 bases short, with 12 bases between. This CDR3 has 15 residues. The CDR3 protein is CASSLSSGWGQPQHF. CDR3 nucleotides: TGTGCCAGCAGTTTATCGTCCGGCTGGGGTCAGCCCCAGCATTTT.

For the CDR3, the DNA is TGTGCCAGCAGCCCCCGACAGGGCATACAAGAGACCCAGTACTTC. Its translation: CASSPRQGIQETQYF. The chain employs TRBV9 and TRBJ2-5; 7 nucleotides match TRBD1. V was clipped by 4 bases and J by 2 bases; unmatched bases: 8. The CDR3 runs to 15 residues. The germline V gene has CDR1 SGDLS and CDR2 YYNGEE.

Only a few counts were recorded for this clone. The genes are TRBV7-2 and TRBJ1-5; no reliable D call. The V gene lost 5 bases and the J gene lost 7 bases, with 9 bases spanning the gap. The germline V gene encodes CDR1 SGHTA and CDR2 FQGNSA. This CDR3 spans 12 amino acids. The CDR3, as DNA: TGTGCCAGCAGCAACCGGGCCCAGCCCCAGCATTTT. It specifies CASSNRAQPQHF.

This clone was picked up a small number of times. The rearrangement uses TRBV7-2 and TRBJ2-1; 8 bases line up with TRBD2. Looked up from germline, CDR1 is SGHTA and CDR2 is FQGNSA. The CDR3 runs to 14 residues. J was trimmed by 2 bases and V by 7 bases; bases with no gene match: 4. This CDR3 is CASTQAGAYNEQFF. The CDR3 region has the DNA TGTGCCAGCACCCAAGCGGGAGCCTACAATGAGCAGTTCTTC.

This chain joins TRBV9 and TRBJ2-7; D is uncertain. V lost 4 bases and J lost 0, with 11 bases in between. The germline CDR1 and CDR2 sequences are SGDLS and YYNGEE. This CDR3 spans 14 amino acids. In DNA, the CDR3 is TGTGCCAGCAGCCCCCGCCAGAGCTCCTACGAGCAGTACTTC. This translates into CASSPRQSSYEQYF.

This chain connects TRBV7-3 to TRBJ2-2, with 7 nucleotides matching TRBD2. CDR1 is SGHTA and CDR2 is FQGTGA in the germline V gene. J was trimmed by 5 bases and V by 5 bases; bases with no gene match: 8. This CDR3 has 15 residues. The CDR3 DNA follows: TGTGCCAGCAGCCCCCAAGGGAGGGGTACCGGGGAGCTGTTTTTT. This codes for CASSPQGRGTGELFF.

The chain uses TRBV5-1 and TRBJ1-5; D gene unclear. The CDR3 is 13 residues long. V lost 4 bases to trimming and J lost 4 bases, with 9 bases between them. Germline V gene data show CDR1 as SGHRS and CDR2 as YFSETQ. CDR3 amino acids: CASSLAPNQPQHF. CDR3 DNA sequence: TGCGCCAGCAGCCTCGCTCCTAATCAGCCCCAGCATTTT.

The chain has TRBV9 and TRBJ1-1; D is uncertain. The CDR3 sequence is 14 residues long. The germline V gene encodes CDR1 SGDLS and CDR2 YYNGEE. V was clipped by 4 bases and J by 1 base, with 11 bases between them. The CDR3 sequence is CASSSTDWNTEAFF. DNA of the CDR3: TGTGCCAGCAGCTCCACGGACTGGAACACTGAAGCTTTCTTT.

V and J are TRBV18 and TRBJ2-5; tentative D call: TRBD2 (5 bases). The CDR3 totals 14 residues. From germline, CDR1 is KGHSH and CDR2 LQKENI. V was trimmed by 0 bases and J by 1 base, leaving 6 bases between them. This CDR3 is CASSPPGSQETQYF. CDR3 nucleotide sequence: TGTGCCAGCTCACCACCGGGGAGCCAAGAGACCCAGTACTTC.

This chain connects TRBV14 to TRBJ2-1; D gene uncertain. V was shortened by 0 bases and J by 10 bases, with 10 bases between the two germline ends. The CDR3 covers 13 residues. Germline-derived CDR1 and CDR2 are SGHDN and FVKESK. In DNA form, the CDR3 reads TGTGCCAGCAGCCAAGATATGGTGTACGAGCAGTTCTTC. Translated, it gives CASSQDMVYEQFF.

The chain links TRBV5-4 to TRBJ2-7; D is undetermined. The CDR3 totals 13 residues. Germline assignment: CDR1 SGHNT and CDR2 YYREEE (reference sequence). V lost 5 bases and J 0 bases, leaving 9 bases between the germline ends. In DNA form, the CDR3 reads TGTGCCAGCAGGACATTCGTCTCCTACGAGCAGTACTTC. Encoded protein: CASRTFVSYEQYF.

V usage is TRBV19 and J usage is TRBJ1-2; D is unresolved. The CDR3 loop spans 12 amino acids. V gave up 3 bases and J gave up 1 base, with 3 bases separating them. The germline gives CDR1 LNHDA, CDR2 SQIVND (reference sequence). For the CDR3, the DNA is TGTGCCAGTAGTATCCTTAACTATGGCTACACCTTC. Protein sequence: CASSILNYGYTF.

This clone was found once. V gene TRBV7-2 combines with J gene TRBJ2-7; D ambiguous. Trimming removed 3 bases at V and 2 bases at J, with 2 bases between. Germline V CDR1 and CDR2: SGHTA, FQGNSA. This CDR3 is 11 amino acids long. Here the CDR3 reads CASSFAYEQYF. The CDR3 nucleotides are TGTGCCAGCAGCTTTGCCTACGAGCAGTACTTC. The entire variable domain, with the rest obtained from reference TRBV7-2 and TRBJ2-7, is as follows: GAGVSQSPSNKVTEKGKDVELRCDPISGHTALYWYRQSLGQGLEFLIYFQGNSAPDKSGLPSDRFSAERTGGSVSTLTIQRTQQEDSAVYLCASSFAYEQYFGPGTRLTVT.

This chain connects TRBV30 to TRBJ2-1, with D unresolved. The V gene's germline CDR1 is GTSNPN and CDR2 SVGIG (reference sequence). CDR3 length: 13 amino acids. V lost 0 bases to trimming and J lost 5 bases, with 8 bases between them. The chain's CDR3 is CAWSVRRNNEQFF. The CDR3 DNA is TGTGCCTGGAGTGTACGGCGGAACAATGAGCAGTTCTTC.